This paragraph covers one TCR beta chain sequence. The record originates from a study of blood T cell repertoires in COVID-19. Generated by immunoSEQ multiplex PCR, the TCRdb table keeps only in-frame clones and is missing some. The sample yields 130,000 to 150,000 clones, 80% to 85% seen once. The sample comprised PBMCs or T cells enriched from blood (not recorded which). The TCR comes from a woman in her forties or fifties who had been exposed to COVID-19.

Here the CDR3 reads CASSPSGEQYF. CDR3 nucleotide sequence: TGTGCCAGCAGCCCGTCGGGCGAGCAGTACTTC. The chain couples TRBV13 to TRBJ2-7; D is unresolved. The CDR3 spans 11 residues. V lost 5 bases and J 6 bases, leaving 8 bases between the germline ends. Germline V lookup: CDR1 PRHDT, CDR2 FYEKMQ (reference sequence).